These T cell receptor beta chains were read from a single sample in a study of blood T cells in healthy people across ages. Each CDR3 protein is one row after TCRdb ran MiXCR on the 5' RACE reads. The table has more than 900,000 distinct CDR3 sequences, approximately 25% seen once. Another study also made use of these data, one on T cells of mothers and their children.

Sample: blood. The receptors come from a girl aged 2 to 9 in good health. Each CDR3 is given with its conserved first and last residue. A D gene is named only where the DNA matches it firmly. Clone size is given for some rows only: seen once, a few or many times, or a class if the clone is expanded.

j_call,v_call,d_call,clone_size,cdr3_nt,cdr3_aa
TRBJ2-2,TRBV12-3/TRBV12-4,.,few,TGTGCCAGCAGTCCCTCGGACAGACCGGGGGAGCTGTTTTTT,CASSPSDRPGELFF
TRBJ2-4,TRBV5-6,TRBD2,few,TGTGCCAGGGGAGGGAAGGCCAAAAACATTCAGTACTTC,CARGGKAKNIQYF
TRBJ2-1,TRBV3-1,TRBD2,.,TGTGCCAGCAGCCAAGAAGCGGGAGTTCCAGGAGAGCAGTTCTTC,CASSQEAGVPGEQFF
TRBJ2-3,TRBV7-8,.,.,TGTGCCAGCTCAGCTTCCTACGGAACCACAGATACGCAGTATTTT,CASSASYGTTDTQYF
TRBJ2-5,TRBV12-3/TRBV12-4,TRBD2,.,TGTGCCAGCAGTTTTCTAGCGGGGGGCCCGGAGACCCAGTACTTC,CASSFLAGGPETQYF
TRBJ2-3,TRBV10-3,.,few,TGTGCCATCGGTGAGGAAGGGGCAGGCGATACGCAGTATTTT,CAIGEEGAGDTQYF
TRBJ2-5,TRBV20-1,.,few,TGCAGTGCTACTGAAGGCACAGGTCAAGAGACCCAGTACTTC,CSATEGTGQETQYF
TRBJ2-1,TRBV5-1,TRBD2,many,TGCGCCAGCAGCACCGGGACTAGCGGGAGCAATGAGCAGTTCTTC,CASSTGTSGSNEQFF
TRBJ1-1,TRBV29-1,.,.,TGCAGCGCCGAGGAGAGGGGGACTGAAGCTTTCTTT,CSAEERGTEAFF
TRBJ2-7,TRBV21-1,.,few,TGTGCCAGCAGCAAAGAGAGGAGCTTCAAGAAGGGGGAGCAGTACTTC,CASSKERSFKKGEQYF
TRBJ1-4,TRBV7-6,.,.,TGTGCCAGCAGCTTACAGACAGGTGGGAGGGAAAAACTGTTTTTT,CASSLQTGGREKLFF
TRBJ2-5,TRBV4-1,TRBD1,few,TGCGCCAGCAGCCAAAGGGGGACAGGACCTGAAGAGACCCAGTACTTC,CASSQRGTGPEETQYF
TRBJ1-1,TRBV4-1,.,few,TGCGCCAGCAGCCCCATATGGTCCAGAGGCACTGAAGCTTTCTTT,CASSPIWSRGTEAFF
TRBJ1-5,TRBV5-4,.,.,TGTGCCAGCAGCTTGGTGCCAGGGGAACAGCCCCAGCATTTT,CASSLVPGEQPQHF
TRBJ1-2,TRBV20-1,.,.,TGCAGTACCAACTATGGCTACACCTTC,CSTNYGYTF
TRBJ2-1,TRBV21-1,.,.,TGTGCCAGCAGCAAAGTCGGGGGGCCTAACAATGAGCAGTTCTTC,CASSKVGGPNNEQFF
TRBJ1-2,TRBV11-2,TRBD1,.,TGTGCCAGCAGCCCAGGGGGCCACTATGGCTACACCTTC,CASSPGGHYGYTF
TRBJ2-7,TRBV27,TRBD1,.,TGTGCCAGCAGTTTGCAAACCGGGACAGGCGTCTACGAGCAGTACTTC,CASSLQTGTGVYEQYF
TRBJ1-5,TRBV28,.,.,TGTGCCAGCAGTTTGCCAGGGCCAAAGCCCCAGCATTTT,CASSLPGPKPQHF
TRBJ1-1,TRBV6-1,.,.,TGTGCCAGCAGCCTACACATGGAGGGACCCAACACTGAAGCTTTCTTT,CASSLHMEGPNTEAFF
TRBJ2-3,TRBV20-1,TRBD2,.,TGCAGTGCTAAGGGACTAGCGGGGTATCTGGATACGCAGTATTTT,CSAKGLAGYLDTQYF
TRBJ2-1,TRBV7-9,.,.,TGTGCCATCTCGGGACCCGACGACTCCCATGAGCAGTTCTTC,CAISGPDDSHEQFF
TRBJ2-5,TRBV5-1,TRBD1,few,TGCGCCAGCAGCTTGGAGGACAGGGTACAGACCCAGTACTTC,CASSLEDRVQTQYF
TRBJ2-3,TRBV20-1,TRBD1,.,TGCAGTGTTCCGGACAGGGGCAGAGATACGCGGTATTTT,CSVPDRGRDTRYF
TRBJ2-2,TRBV29-1,.,.,TGCAGCGTCGGACACAACACCGGGGAGCTGTTTTTT,CSVGHNTGELFF
TRBJ2-7,TRBV2,TRBD1,few,TGTGCCAGCACCCCATCGACAGGGGGAATTGGCGAGCAGTACTTC,CASTPSTGGIGEQYF
TRBJ2-1,TRBV25-1,TRBD2,.,TGTGCCAGCAGTGCCCCGAGGACTAGCAATGAGCAGTTCTTC,CASSAPRTSNEQFF
TRBJ2-5,TRBV9,.,.,TGTGCCAGCAGCGTAGGCCCACTAGTCCAGGAGACCCAGTACTTC,CASSVGPLVQETQYF
TRBJ1-1,TRBV29-1,.,.,TGCAGCGTTGAAATATCAGGGGCGAACACTGAAGCTTTCTTT,CSVEISGANTEAFF
TRBJ2-1,TRBV15,.,few,TGTGCCACCAGCAGGTTAGGGGGGGCCCAAGACAATGAGCAGTTCTTC,CATSRLGGAQDNEQFF
TRBJ1-6,TRBV7-2,.,few,TGTGCCAGCAGCGTAGGAGGACTGCCTAATTCACCCCTCCACTTT,CASSVGGLPNSPLHF
TRBJ2-7,TRBV29-1,.,.,TGCAGCGCCCTAAAAGGAGACAGCCCCTACAAGCAGTACTTC,CSALKGDSPYKQYF
TRBJ2-1,TRBV20-1,.,.,TGCAGTGCTAGAGATAGGGGCTCCAGCTCCTACAATGAGCAGTTCTTC,CSARDRGSSSYNEQFF
TRBJ2-7,TRBV12-3/TRBV12-4,.,.,TGTGCCAGCAGTTCCCTGGTCTACGAGCAGTACTTC,CASSSLVYEQYF
TRBJ1-5,TRBV9,.,.,TGTGCCAGCAGCCCTGGGGGGGGAAGCAACCAGCCCCAGCATTTT,CASSPGGGSNQPQHF
TRBJ2-1,TRBV18,TRBD1,.,TGTGCCAGCCACTTCACGTCTGGACAGGGTTACAATGAGCAGTTCTTC,CASHFTSGQGYNEQFF
TRBJ2-3,TRBV12-3/TRBV12-4,TRBD1,.,TGTGCCAGCAGGCAGAGACAGGGAAAAGATACGCAGTATTTT,CASRQRQGKDTQYF
TRBJ1-2,TRBV20-1,TRBD1,.,TGCAGTGCTAGCCGGACAGGGGGTACTAACTATGGCTACACCTTC,CSASRTGGTNYGYTF
TRBJ2-5,TRBV4-3,TRBD1,few,TGCGCCAGCAGCCTCCTTGAACAGGGGACACAAGAGACCCAGTACTTC,CASSLLEQGTQETQYF
TRBJ2-1,TRBV6-5,.,many,TGTGCCAGCAGTTACTCACTAGGTAATGAGCAGTTCTTC,CASSYSLGNEQFF
TRBJ2-7,TRBV6-5,.,few,TGTGCCAGCAGTTACTCGTCAGGGTGGACTTGGTACGAGCAGTACTTC,CASSYSSGWTWYEQYF
TRBJ2-3,TRBV6-5,TRBD2,few,TGTGCCAGCAAAGCGGGGGGGCCAGATACGCAGTATTTT,CASKAGGPDTQYF
TRBJ2-7,TRBV29-1,TRBD2,.,TGCAGCGTACGGGACTACTACGAGCAGTACTTC,CSVRDYYEQYF
TRBJ1-3,TRBV29-1,.,.,TGCAGCGTTGATGGGTCCGAGACCTCTGGAAACACCATATATTTT,CSVDGSETSGNTIYF
TRBJ2-6,TRBV7-2,.,.,TGTGCCAGCAGCTTTGACGGCTCTGGGGCCAACGTCCTGACTTTC,CASSFDGSGANVLTF
TRBJ1-5,TRBV6-1,.,few,TGTGCCAGCAGCTCCCGGGCCCTTGGCAATCAGCCCCAGCATTTT,CASSSRALGNQPQHF
TRBJ1-1,TRBV27,TRBD1,.,TGTGCCAGCAGTTCGATACCTGGGACAGATAACACTGAAGCTTTCTTT,CASSSIPGTDNTEAFF
TRBJ2-7,TRBV27,.,.,TGTGCCAGCAGCTGGCTGGGTGCGGACTACGAGCAGTACTTC,CASSWLGADYEQYF
TRBJ2-4,TRBV29-1,.,.,TGCAGCGTTCTCGAGATAGCCAAAAACATTCAGTACTTC,CSVLEIAKNIQYF
TRBJ2-5,TRBV5-6,.,.,TGTGCCAGCAGCTTGGAGGTGCAGATACAAGAGACCCAGTACTTC,CASSLEVQIQETQYF
TRBJ1-2,TRBV5-5,.,.,TGTGCCAGCAGCCCCGGGAAGGACTCATTTTATGGCTACACCTTC,CASSPGKDSFYGYTF
TRBJ2-3,TRBV6-2/TRBV6-3,.,.,TGTGCCAGCAGTTGGAGAGGTCGCACAGATACGCAGTATTTT,CASSWRGRTDTQYF
TRBJ2-5,TRBV6-1,.,.,TGTGCCAGCAGTGCCGCCGTGGCTAAGCAAGAGACCCAGTACTTC,CASSAAVAKQETQYF
TRBJ2-5,TRBV7-2,TRBD1,.,TGTGCCAGCAGCCCCGACCTAGGACAGGGAAGGCGGGCAGAGACCCAGTACTTC,CASSPDLGQGRRAETQYF
TRBJ2-3,TRBV2,TRBD2,.,TGTGCCAGCAGTGAAGTCGCGGGAGAGACAGATACGCAGTATTTT,CASSEVAGETDTQYF